The TCR beta chain under discussion was sequenced for a study of blood T cell repertoires in COVID-19. Per the original data handling: Reference gene primers were amplified, and this amplification served to estimate nucleated cell counts. Produced via immunoSEQ multiplex PCR; TCRdb's table is partial and in-frame only. That table gives V, J and clone size, and the DNA gave D and trimming. The data contain approximately 80,000 clones, around 87% of them singletons. This clone was recorded only once. There are 15 residues in the CDR3. V shed 1 base and J 8 bases; nucleotides not matched to a gene: 5. The germline V gene has CDR1 LNHNV and CDR2 YYDKDF (reference sequence).

The sequence was obtained from a man in his forties with acute or convalescent COVID-19. The sequenced sample was peripheral blood. This chain uses TRBV15 with TRBJ2-1; 10 bases line up with TRBD2. Here the CDR3 reads CATSRAASGSYEQFF. The CDR3 DNA reads as TGTGCCACCAGCAGAGCGGCTAGCGGGAGCTATGAGCAGTTCTTC. The whole variable domain, remainder taken from reference TRBV15 and TRBJ2-1, is DAMVIQNPRYQVTQFGKPVTLSCSQTLNHNVMYWYQQKSSQAPKLLFHYYDKDFNNEADTPDNFQSRRPNTSFCFLDIRSPGLGDTAMYLCATSRAASGSYEQFFGPGTRLTVL.